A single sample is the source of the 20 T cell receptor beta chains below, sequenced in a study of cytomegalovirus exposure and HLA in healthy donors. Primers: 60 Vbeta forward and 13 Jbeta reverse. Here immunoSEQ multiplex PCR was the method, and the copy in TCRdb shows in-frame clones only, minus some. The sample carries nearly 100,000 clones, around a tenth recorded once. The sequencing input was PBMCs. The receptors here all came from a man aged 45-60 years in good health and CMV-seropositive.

The CDR3 region has the DNA TGTGCCAGCAGCGCCCAGCGGGGGAACACCGGGGAGCTGTTTTTT. Amino acids: CASSAQRGNTGELFF. The rearrangement joins TRBV5-4 to TRBJ2-2, with 7 bases matching TRBD2. The V gene's germline CDR1 is SGHNT and CDR2 YYREEE (reference sequence). V trimming: 4 bases; J trimming: 1 base; junction bases outside the gene matches: 4. This CDR3 contains 15 residues.

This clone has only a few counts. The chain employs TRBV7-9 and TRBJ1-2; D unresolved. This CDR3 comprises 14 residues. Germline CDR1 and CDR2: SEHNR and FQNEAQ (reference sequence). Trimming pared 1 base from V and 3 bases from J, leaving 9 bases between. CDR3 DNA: TGTGCCAGCAGCTTAGATCTCTTATACTATGGCTACACCTTC. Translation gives CASSLDLLYYGYTF.

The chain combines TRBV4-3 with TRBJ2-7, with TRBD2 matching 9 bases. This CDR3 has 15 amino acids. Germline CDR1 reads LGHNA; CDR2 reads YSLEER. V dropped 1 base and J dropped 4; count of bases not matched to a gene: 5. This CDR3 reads CASSQALAGIYEQYF. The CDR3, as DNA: TGCGCCAGCAGCCAAGCGCTAGCGGGAATTTACGAGCAGTACTTC.

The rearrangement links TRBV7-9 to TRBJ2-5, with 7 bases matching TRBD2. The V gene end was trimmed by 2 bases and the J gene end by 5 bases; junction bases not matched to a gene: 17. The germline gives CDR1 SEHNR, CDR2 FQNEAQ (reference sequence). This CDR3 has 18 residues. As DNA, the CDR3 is TGTGCCAGCAGCTTAAGACCCTATGCGGGAGAGGGGAGGGAGACCCAGTACTTC. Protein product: CASSLRPYAGEGRETQYF.

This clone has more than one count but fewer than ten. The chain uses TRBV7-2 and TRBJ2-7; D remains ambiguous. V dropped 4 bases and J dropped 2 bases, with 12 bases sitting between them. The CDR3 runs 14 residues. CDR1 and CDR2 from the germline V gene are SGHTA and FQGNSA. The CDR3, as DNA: TGTGCCAGCAGCTCATTTTCAGGCCCCTACGAGCAGTACTTC. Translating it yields CASSSFSGPYEQYF.

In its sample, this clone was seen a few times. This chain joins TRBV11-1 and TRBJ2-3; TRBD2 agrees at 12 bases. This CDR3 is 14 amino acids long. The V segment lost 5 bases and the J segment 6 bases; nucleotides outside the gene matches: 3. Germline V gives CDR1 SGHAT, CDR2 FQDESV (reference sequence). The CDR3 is CASSQTSGSDTQYF. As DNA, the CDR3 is TGTGCCAGCAGCCAGACTAGCGGGAGTGATACGCAGTATTTT.

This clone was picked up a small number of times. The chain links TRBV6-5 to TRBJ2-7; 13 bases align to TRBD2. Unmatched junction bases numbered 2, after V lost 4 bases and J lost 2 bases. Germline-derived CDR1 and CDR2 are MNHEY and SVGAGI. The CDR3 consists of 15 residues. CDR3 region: CASSFGLAGAYEQYF. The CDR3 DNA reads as TGTGCCAGCAGTTTCGGACTAGCGGGAGCCTACGAGCAGTACTTC.

The CDR3 loop is CASSARSSGTGELFF. The DNA of the CDR3 is TGTGCCAGCAGCGCCCGGAGTAGCGGGACCGGGGAGCTGTTTTTT. This chain joins TRBV9 and TRBJ2-2, with 7 bases lining up with TRBD2. Germline V CDR1 and CDR2: SGDLS, YYNGEE. Trimming removed 3 bases from V and 5 bases from J; junction bases left unmatched: 7. The CDR3 runs to 15 residues.

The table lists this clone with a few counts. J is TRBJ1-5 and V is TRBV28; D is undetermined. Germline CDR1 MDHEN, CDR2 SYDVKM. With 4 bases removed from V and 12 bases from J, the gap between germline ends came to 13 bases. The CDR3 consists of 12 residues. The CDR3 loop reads CASSSPITVQHF. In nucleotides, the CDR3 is TGTGCCAGCAGTTCCCCAATTACGGTCCAGCATTTT.

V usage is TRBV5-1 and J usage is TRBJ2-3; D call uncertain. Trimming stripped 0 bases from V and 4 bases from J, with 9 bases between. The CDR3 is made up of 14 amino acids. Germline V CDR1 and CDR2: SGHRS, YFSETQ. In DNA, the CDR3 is TGCGCCAGCAGCTTGGCCGTCCCGGCAGATACGCAGTATTTT. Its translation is CASSLAVPADTQYF.

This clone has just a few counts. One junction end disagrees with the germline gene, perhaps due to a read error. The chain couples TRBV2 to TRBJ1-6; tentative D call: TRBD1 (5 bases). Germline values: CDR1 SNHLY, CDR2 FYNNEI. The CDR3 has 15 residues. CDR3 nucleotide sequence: TGTGCCAGCAGTGAACTTCCAGGGTTCAATTCACCCCTCAACTTT. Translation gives CASSELPGFNSPLNF. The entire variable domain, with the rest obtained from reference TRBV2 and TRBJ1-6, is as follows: EPEVTQTPSHQVTQMGQEVILRCVPISNHLYFYWYRQILGQKVEFLVSFYNNEISEKSEIFDDQFSVERPDGSNFTLKIRSTKLEDSAMYFCASSELPGFNSPLNFGNGTRLTVT.

The CDR3 here is CASSGGQGANEQFF. CDR3 DNA sequence: TGTGCCAGCAGTGGGGGACAGGGGGCGAATGAGCAGTTCTTC. V gene TRBV6-1 combines with J gene TRBJ2-1; 12 bases are a match to TRBD1. The CDR3 runs to 14 residues. In germline, CDR1 is MNHNS, CDR2 SASEGT. Trimming took 4 bases from V and 7 from J; bases not matched to a gene: 2.

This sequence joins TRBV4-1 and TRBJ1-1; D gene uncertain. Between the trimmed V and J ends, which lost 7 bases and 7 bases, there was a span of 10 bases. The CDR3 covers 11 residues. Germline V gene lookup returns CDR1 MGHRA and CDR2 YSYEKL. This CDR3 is CASTSDREAFF. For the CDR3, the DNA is TGCGCCAGCACCAGCGATCGTGAAGCTTTCTTT.

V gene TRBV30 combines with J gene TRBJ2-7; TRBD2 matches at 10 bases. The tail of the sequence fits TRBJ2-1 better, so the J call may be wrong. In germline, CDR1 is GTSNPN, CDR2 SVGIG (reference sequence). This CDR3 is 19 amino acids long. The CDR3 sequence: CAWSPPVSGRAKSYNEQFF. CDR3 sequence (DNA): TGTGCCTGGAGTCCCCCCGTGAGCGGGAGGGCCAAATCCTACAATGAGCAGTTCTTC.

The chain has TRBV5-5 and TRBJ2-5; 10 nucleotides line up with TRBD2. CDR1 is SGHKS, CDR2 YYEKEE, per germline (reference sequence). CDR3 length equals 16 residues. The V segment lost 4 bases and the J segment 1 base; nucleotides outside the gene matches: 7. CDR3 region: CASSPGLAVFQETQYF. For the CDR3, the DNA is TGTGCCAGCAGCCCCGGACTAGCGGTTTTCCAAGAGACCCAGTACTTC.

The CDR3, as DNA: TGTGCCAGCAGCGAGGGACTAGCTGCCACCTACGAGCAGTACTTC. Encoded protein: CASSEGLAATYEQYF. This chain connects TRBV9 to TRBJ2-7; 9 bases line up with TRBD2. This CDR3 comprises 15 residues. Germline V gene data show CDR1 as SGDLS and CDR2 as YYNGEE. The junction had 6 bases not matched to a gene; V was cut back by 3 bases and J by 2 bases. The full variable domain, with the rest looked up from reference TRBV9 and TRBJ2-7, is DSGVTQTPKHLITATGQRVTLRCSPRSGDLSVYWYQQSLDQGLQFLIQYYNGEERAKGNILERFSAQQFPDLHSELNLSSLELGDSALYFCASSEGLAATYEQYFGPGTRLTVT.

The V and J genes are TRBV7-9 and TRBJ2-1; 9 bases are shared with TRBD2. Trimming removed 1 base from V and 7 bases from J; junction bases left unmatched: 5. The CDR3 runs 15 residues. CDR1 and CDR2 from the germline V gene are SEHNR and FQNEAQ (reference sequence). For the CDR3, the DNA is TGTGCCAGCAGCTTAGTGGCCAGCGGGAGGAATGAGCAGTTCTTC. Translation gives CASSLVASGRNEQFF.

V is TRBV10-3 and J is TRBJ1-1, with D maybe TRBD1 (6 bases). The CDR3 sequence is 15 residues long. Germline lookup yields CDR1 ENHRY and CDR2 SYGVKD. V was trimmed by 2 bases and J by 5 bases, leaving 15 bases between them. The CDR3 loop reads CAISEKGGGGTEAFF. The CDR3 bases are TGTGCCATCAGTGAGAAGGGAGGGGGAGGAACTGAAGCTTTCTTT.

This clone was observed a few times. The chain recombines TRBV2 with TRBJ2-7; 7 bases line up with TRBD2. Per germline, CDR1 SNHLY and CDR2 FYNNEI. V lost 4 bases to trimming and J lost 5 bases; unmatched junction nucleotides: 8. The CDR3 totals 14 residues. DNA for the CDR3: TGTGCCAGCAGTGTGACTAGCCTCCTCGACGAGCAGTACTTC. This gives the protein CASSVTSLLDEQYF.

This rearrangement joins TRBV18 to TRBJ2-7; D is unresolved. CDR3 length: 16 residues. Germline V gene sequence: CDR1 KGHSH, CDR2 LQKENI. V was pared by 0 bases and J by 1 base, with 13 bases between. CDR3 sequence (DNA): TGTGCCAGCTCACCACCAATGCCACTTGATTCCTACGAGCAGTACTTC. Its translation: CASSPPMPLDSYEQYF. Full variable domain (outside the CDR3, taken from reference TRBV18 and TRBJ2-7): NAGVMQNPRHLVRRRGQEARLRCSPMKGHSHVYWYRQLPEEGLKFMVYLQKENIIDESGMPKERFSAEFPKEGPSILRIQQVVRGDSAAYFCASSPPMPLDSYEQYFGPGTRLTVT.